This T cell receptor beta chain was captured in a study of PD-1 blockade in classical Hodgkin lymphoma. Study-wide results and limits: The study reported lower baseline TCR diversity in newly diagnosed patients than in healthy donors. The origin of the repertoire differences remains undefined, with disease activity or prior therapy as possible causes.

Stated time point: newly diagnosed, previously untreated cHL patient sample. The investigators isolated CD8+ T cells from thawed PBMCs using magnetic negative selection. What served as comparison were PBMCs in newly diagnosed, untreated classical Hodgkin lymphoma. A remark on this clone: The target antigen is unknown.

Here immunoSEQ multiplex PCR was the method, and the copy in TCRdb shows in-frame clones only, minus some. This repertoire shows about 9,300 clones, around 92% found once; its top ten account for about 8%. This CDR3 is built from 10 residues. Germline V lookup: CDR1 MNHEY, CDR2 SMNVEV (reference sequence). Deletions cut 8 bases from V and 8 bases from J, with 8 bases between. The sequenced material came from CD8+ T cells from blood. The chain uses TRBV27 and TRBJ2-3, with unresolved D. The source of this sequence is a human donor with classical Hodgkin lymphoma. The CDR3 DNA is TGTGCCAGCGGTAAGGTTACGCAGTATTTT. Its protein product is CASGKVTQYF.